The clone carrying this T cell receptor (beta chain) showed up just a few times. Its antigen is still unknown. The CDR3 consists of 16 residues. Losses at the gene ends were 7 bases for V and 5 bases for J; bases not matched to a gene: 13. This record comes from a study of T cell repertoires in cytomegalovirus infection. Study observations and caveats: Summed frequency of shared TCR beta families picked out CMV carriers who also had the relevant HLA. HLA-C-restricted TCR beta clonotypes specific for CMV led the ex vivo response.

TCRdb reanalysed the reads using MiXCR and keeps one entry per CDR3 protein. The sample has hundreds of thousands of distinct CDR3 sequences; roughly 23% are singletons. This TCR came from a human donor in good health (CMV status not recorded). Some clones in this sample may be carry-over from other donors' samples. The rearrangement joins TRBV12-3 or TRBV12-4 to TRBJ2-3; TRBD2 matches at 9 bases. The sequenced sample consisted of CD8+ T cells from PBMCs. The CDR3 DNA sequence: TGTGCCAGCACCAATCGAGCGGGGGGCCGGGGAGATACGCAGTATTTT. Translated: CASTNRAGGRGDTQYF.